Here is one T cell receptor (beta chain) with its context. Its antigen is not known. The CDR3 is 15 residues long. The V gene lost 2 bases and the J gene lost 2 bases, with 13 bases spanning the gap. Germline V CDR1 and CDR2: SGHTA, FQGNSA. The sample originates from a study of T cell repertoires in cytomegalovirus infection. Overall study: Public TCR beta signatures provided an indication of both CMV infection and a matching HLA type.

TCRdb called the reads again in MiXCR, with one record for every CDR3 protein. There are hundreds of thousands of distinct CDR3 sequences in the sample; around 31% occur only once, and about 20% lies in the top ten. Overall study results and limits: Within the response measured ex vivo, HLA-C-restricted CMV-specific TCR beta clonotypes were dominant.

This TCR came from a human donor in good health (CMV status not recorded). Some clones in this sample may be carry-over from other donors' samples. This sequence joins TRBV7-2 and TRBJ2-7; D unresolved. The sample was cultured PBMCs, taken from culture after CMV antigen stimulation. The CDR3 DNA sequence: TGTGCCAGCAGCTTACTCCGGGTTAGTACCTACGAGCAGTACTTC. Translated: CASSLLRVSTYEQYF.